This T cell receptor (beta chain) was obtained from a study of T cells in Graves' hyperthyroidism and ophthalmopathy. This clonotype was detected ten times or more. Amplified regions were TCR beta CDR3 sequences from RNA transcripts. The HTBI primer set was used in a first-round RT-PCR of the TCR CDR3. TCRdb analysed the multiplex PCR reads with MiXCR anew, one entry per CDR3 protein. The repertoire holds some 740,000 distinct CDR3 sequences, with 14% as singletons. Trimming removed 6 bases at V and 0 bases at J, with 12 bases between. The CDR3 extends over 15 amino acids. The germline V gene encodes CDR1 MNHNS and CDR2 SASEGT.

The rearrangement uses TRBV6-1 and TRBJ2-1; D not certain. This TCR came from a young woman with Graves' hyperthyroidism. Sequenced sample: blood. The CDR3 DNA follows: TGTGCCAGCAGACTATCGATCAGCTCCTACAATGAGCAGTTCTTC. This encodes CASRLSISSYNEQFF.